Listed here are 9 T cell receptor beta chains from one sample, sequenced in a study of blood T cell repertoires in COVID-19. The data were produced by immunoSEQ multiplex PCR, yet TCRdb's version contains in-frame clones alone and is incomplete. The sample lists about 340,000 clones, 85% to 90% occurring once. The sequencing input was peripheral blood. Receptors originate from a woman in her 50s with COVID-19, enrolled during active disease.

The chain couples TRBV30 to TRBJ1-1, with unresolved D. The CDR3 has 11 amino acids. V was cut by 1 base and J by 7 bases, with 7 bases left in between. Per germline, CDR1 GTSNPN and CDR2 SVGIG (reference sequence). CDR3 region: CAWSGHYEAFF. As DNA, the CDR3 is TGTGCCTGGAGTGGGCATTATGAAGCTTTCTTT.

This clone has a handful of counts. This chain joins TRBV27 and TRBJ1-1; TRBD1 might be the D (6 bases). Looked up from germline, CDR1 is MNHEY and CDR2 is SMNVEV (reference sequence). V lost 5 bases and J 4 bases, leaving 11 bases between the germline ends. The CDR3 totals 13 residues. The CDR3 DNA is TGTGCCAGCAGTGAACAGGGCTTCACTGAAGCTTTCTTT. As protein: CASSEQGFTEAFF.

The chain is built from TRBV7-9 and TRBJ2-1, with TRBD1 matching 8 bases. V lost 5 bases, J lost 4 bases, and 13 bases stayed unmatched. This CDR3 contains 17 residues. From germline, CDR1 is SEHNR and CDR2 FQNEAQ (reference sequence). The CDR3 protein is CASSPGGAGGAYNEQFF. The DNA for the CDR3 is TGTGCCAGCAGCCCAGGAGGTGCAGGGGGCGCGTACAATGAGCAGTTCTTC.

The chain carries TRBV5-1 and TRBJ1-3; D may be TRBD1 (6 bases). Looked up from germline, CDR1 is SGHRS and CDR2 is YFSETQ. This CDR3 is 17 amino acids long. V was pared by 0 bases and J by 4 bases, with 17 bases between. CDR3 coding DNA: TGCGCCAGCAGCTTGGGGGGGCTAGAGGGATCCGGAAACACCATATATTTT. Translated, it gives CASSLGGLEGSGNTIYF. The full variable domain, in which reference TRBV5-1 and TRBJ1-3 provide the parts outside the CDR3, is KAGVTQTPRYLIKTRGQQVTLSCSPISGHRSVSWYQQTPGQGLQFLFEYFSETQRNKGNFPGRFSGRQFSNSRSEMNVSTLELGDSALYLCASSLGGLEGSGNTIYFGEGSWLTVV.

This rearrangement joins TRBV4-1 to TRBJ2-5; no clear D gene. From germline, CDR1 is MGHRA and CDR2 YSYEKL. Trimming stripped 6 bases from V and 4 bases from J, with 15 bases between. This CDR3 is 14 amino acids long. CDR3 sequence reads: CASSQLAQRETQYF. In DNA, the CDR3 is TGCGCCAGCAGTCAGCTGGCCCAGCGAGAGACCCAGTACTTC.

This clone has more than one count but fewer than ten. CDR3 loop: CASSLGQLNEKLFF. CDR3 DNA sequence: TGTGCCAGCAGCCTCGGACAGTTAAATGAAAAACTGTTTTTT. This chain links TRBV3-1 (or the pseudogene TRBV3-2) with TRBJ1-4; possible D gene TRBD1, 6 bases. Germline CDR1 reads LGHDT; CDR2 reads YNNKEL (reference sequence). This CDR3 has 14 amino acids. V dropped 4 bases and J dropped 5 bases, with 11 bases sitting between them.

This chain links TRBV13 with TRBJ1-1; TRBD1 matches 12 bases. In germline, CDR1 is PRHDT, CDR2 FYEKMQ (reference sequence). With 5 bases clipped from V and 5 bases from J, the junction kept 9 bases outside the gene matches. The CDR3 is made up of 16 amino acids. The CDR3 coding sequence is TGTGCCAGCAGCGATGGGACAGGGGGCGAGAGGACTGAAGCTTTCTTT. The encoded protein is CASSDGTGGERTEAFF.

The CDR3 coding sequence is TGTGCCAGCAGTTATCAGGGGGGTGGCAATCAGCCCCAGCATTTT. This gives the protein CASSYQGGGNQPQHF. The chain carries TRBV6-2 or TRBV6-3 and TRBJ1-5, with 7 positions matching TRBD1. In germline, CDR1 is MNHEY, CDR2 SVGEGT. After removal of 3 bases from V and 2 bases from J, the junction contained 4 bases not matched to a gene. This CDR3 has 15 residues.

This clone was observed a handful of times. This sequence joins TRBV19 and TRBJ1-5, with D perhaps TRBD1 (5 bases). Germline assignment: CDR1 LNHDA and CDR2 SQIVND (reference sequence). This CDR3 is 15 amino acids long. V was clipped by 5 bases and J by 2 bases, with 13 bases between them. In DNA form, the CDR3 reads TGTGCCAGTAGTTCCGCAGGGTGGGGCAATCAGCCCCAGCATTTT. Its protein product is CASSSAGWGNQPQHF. The full variable domain, completed using reference TRBV19 and TRBJ1-5, is DGGITQSPKYLFRKEGQNVTLSCEQNLNHDAMYWYRQDPGQGLRLIYYSQIVNDFQKGDIAEGYSVSREKKESFPLTVTSAQKNPTAFYLCASSSAGWGNQPQHFGDGTRLSIL.